The 26 T cell receptor beta chains below all came from one sample that was sequenced in a study of blood T cell repertoires in COVID-19. TCRdb keeps only in-frame clones here, not all; method: immunoSEQ multiplex PCR. The sample has a few hundred thousand clones, 84% seen once. The sample comprised peripheral blood. Source of these receptors: a human donor in a cohort sampled during active COVID-19.

The CDR3: CASRKEGQGAFWTEAFF. The CDR3 nucleotides are TGCGCCAGCAGAAAAGAGGGACAGGGGGCATTCTGGACTGAAGCTTTCTTT. The V and J genes are TRBV10-2 and TRBJ1-1; 12 bases fit TRBD1. Germline V gives CDR1 WSHSY, CDR2 SAAADI. This CDR3 region has 17 residues. After removal of 6 bases from V and 5 bases from J, the junction contained 13 bases not matched to a gene.

The chain is built from TRBV9 and TRBJ1-4, with D possibly being TRBD1 (5 bases). Trimming took off 1 base at V and 4 bases at J, with 8 bases between the two ends. Per the germline V gene, CDR1 is SGDLS and CDR2 is YYNGEE. This CDR3 is built from 14 residues. The CDR3 region is CASSVLDSNEKLFF. The CDR3 region has the DNA TGTGCCAGCAGCGTATTAGACAGTAATGAAAAACTGTTTTTT. The full variable domain, its missing parts supplied by reference TRBV9 and TRBJ1-4, is DSGVTQTPKHLITATGQRVTLRCSPRSGDLSVYWYQQSLDQGLQFLIQYYNGEERAKGNILERFSAQQFPDLHSELNLSSLELGDSALYFCASSVLDSNEKLFFGSGTQLSVL.

The V and J genes are TRBV28 and TRBJ1-2; D remains unclear. Trimming shortened V by 3 bases and J by 6 bases, and 11 bases separated the two germline ends. The CDR3 is made up of 13 amino acids. CDR1 MDHEN and CDR2 SYDVKM come from the germline V gene. The CDR3 region is CASSLFGVHGYTF. The CDR3 DNA reads TGTGCCAGCAGTTTGTTCGGGGTCCATGGCTACACCTTC.

The genes are TRBV19 and TRBJ2-1, with 8 bases lining up with TRBD2. V lost 3 bases, J lost 4 bases, and 5 bases stayed unmatched. Germline-derived CDR1 and CDR2 are LNHDA and SQIVND (reference sequence). CDR3 length: 15 residues. The CDR3 DNA sequence: TGTGCCAGTAGTATCGGAGCGGGAGATTACAATGAGCAGTTCTTC. It yields the protein CASSIGAGDYNEQFF.

The chain combines TRBV6-5 with TRBJ2-1; D remains ambiguous. Germline V CDR1 and CDR2: MNHEY, SVGAGI. Trimming took off 4 bases at V and 1 base at J, with 14 bases between the two ends. This CDR3 region has 16 residues. CDR3 nucleotides: TGTGCCAGCAGTTCCGTCGGTGCTCCATCCTACAATGAGCAGTTCTTC. Protein sequence: CASSSVGAPSYNEQFF.

The chain carries TRBV19 and TRBJ1-2; 10 nucleotides line up with TRBD1. CDR1 and CDR2 (germline): LNHDA, SQIVND (reference sequence). Unmatched junction bases numbered 12, after V lost 5 bases and J lost 3 bases. The CDR3 consists of 17 residues. The CDR3 sequence: CASSPRQGAMDYYGYTF. The CDR3 DNA reads TGTGCCAGTAGTCCTCGACAGGGGGCGATGGACTACTATGGCTACACCTTC.

The rearrangement joins TRBV6-5 to TRBJ1-1; TRBD1 matches 8 bases. Germline-derived CDR1 and CDR2 are MNHEY and SVGAGI. CDR3 length equals 15 residues. The V and J ends lost 6 bases and 0 bases, in that order; junction bases with no gene match: 6. DNA for the CDR3: TGTGCCAGCAGCCGGACAGGGCGCCTGAACACTGAAGCTTTCTTT. Translated: CASSRTGRLNTEAFF.

This clone turned up a few times. V usage is TRBV2 and J usage is TRBJ1-1; the D is unclear. V shed 8 bases and J shed 1 base, with 11 bases lying between them. The germline V gene has CDR1 SNHLY and CDR2 FYNNEI. This CDR3 has 13 amino acids. The CDR3 coding sequence is TGTGCCAGCGCATGGGAGTGGAACACTGAAGCTTTCTTT. Amino acid sequence: CASAWEWNTEAFF.

The rearrangement joins TRBV27 to TRBJ2-2, with 13 nucleotides matching TRBD2. The CDR3 consists of 18 residues. In germline, CDR1 is MNHEY, CDR2 SMNVEV (reference sequence). V shed 5 bases and J 3 bases; nucleotides not matched to a gene: 9. CDR3 DNA: TGTGCCAGCAGTCGACTAGCGGGAGGAGGCGTGGACACCGGGGAGCTGTTTTTT. Encoded protein: CASSRLAGGGVDTGELFF.

This chain uses TRBV5-5 with TRBJ2-6; maybe TRBD1 (6 bases). The germline V and J ends were trimmed by 0 bases and 4 bases, with 14 bases remaining between them. Germline lookup yields CDR1 SGHKS and CDR2 YYEKEE (reference sequence). The CDR3 extends over 17 amino acids. The CDR3 here is CASSLALGAAGANVLTF. For the CDR3, the DNA is TGTGCCAGCAGCTTGGCTCTGGGGGCAGCAGGGGCCAACGTCCTGACTTTC.

In regard to this clone: The junction differs from germline at one of its ends, possibly a read error. The genes are TRBV18 and TRBJ2-1; the D gene is possibly TRBD1 (5 bases). The CDR3 extends over 13 amino acids. The germline V gene has CDR1 KGHSH and CDR2 LQKENI. Here the CDR3 reads CASSSQGYDEQFF. CDR3 sequence (DNA): TGTGCCAGCTCATCCCAGGGCTACGATGAGCAGTTCTTC.

Only one count was recorded for this clone. The chain employs TRBV7-9 and TRBJ1-5, with no clear D. V lost 0 bases, J lost 3 bases, and 3 bases lay in between. The V gene's germline CDR1 is SEHNR and CDR2 FQNEAQ (reference sequence). The CDR3 is made up of 13 amino acids. DNA for the CDR3: TGTGCCAGCAGCTTAGCCTCCAATCAGCCCCAGCATTTT. Residues: CASSLASNQPQHF.

The chain links TRBV28 to TRBJ2-3; 10 nucleotides agree with TRBD2. J gave up 8 bases and V 3 bases, and 11 bases lay outside the gene matches. Germline CDR1 and CDR2: MDHEN and SYDVKM. This CDR3 has 16 residues. CDR3 coding DNA: TGTGCCAGCAGTTTGGGGACTAGCGCCCGACGGGGTACGCAGTATTTT. This codes for CASSLGTSARRGTQYF.

The chain carries TRBV2 and TRBJ1-1, with D hard to call. This CDR3 comprises 13 residues. CDR1 and CDR2 (germline): SNHLY, FYNNEI. V was cut by 1 base and J by 7 bases, with 10 bases left in between. Here the CDR3 reads CASSEGWQIEAFF. CDR3 in DNA: TGTGCCAGCAGTGAAGGGTGGCAGATTGAAGCTTTCTTT.

The chain links TRBV18 to TRBJ2-7, with 9 nucleotides matching TRBD2. CDR1 and CDR2 from the germline V gene are KGHSH and LQKENI. V was pared by 6 bases and J by 3 bases, with 18 bases of the junction left unmatched. This CDR3 is built from 18 residues. This chain's CDR3 is CASSPAYSSGTSIYEQYF. In DNA form, the CDR3 reads TGTGCCAGCTCGCCCGCCTATTCTTCCGGGACTAGCATCTACGAGCAGTACTTC.

The genes are TRBV6-5 and TRBJ2-7, with 10 bases identical to TRBD1. The J segment lost 6 bases and the V segment lost 5 bases, leaving 10 bases of the junction unmatched. The CDR3 sequence is 15 residues long. Germline CDR1 is MNHEY and CDR2 is SVGAGI. This CDR3 reads CASSQSGTGEPEQYF. In nucleotides, the CDR3 is TGTGCCAGCAGTCAATCCGGGACAGGGGAACCCGAGCAGTACTTC.

J is TRBJ2-1 and V is TRBV10-3, with 8 bases aligning to TRBD2. CDR3 length: 13 amino acids. The germline V gene has CDR1 ENHRY and CDR2 SYGVKD. V lost 9 bases to trimming and J lost 5 bases; unmatched junction nucleotides: 6. This CDR3 is CAIGTRWDNEQFF. CDR3 bases: TGTGCCATAGGGACTAGGTGGGACAATGAGCAGTTCTTC.

The chain couples TRBV3-1 (or the pseudogene TRBV3-2) to TRBJ2-2; 12 positions match TRBD2. With 1 base clipped from V and 3 bases from J, the junction kept 9 bases outside the gene matches. There are 19 residues in the CDR3. From germline, CDR1 is LGHDT and CDR2 YNNKEL (reference sequence). CDR3: CASSQGWTSGIGYTGELFF. In nucleotides, the CDR3 is TGTGCCAGCAGCCAAGGATGGACTAGCGGGATAGGGTACACCGGGGAGCTGTTTTTT.

V gene TRBV21-1 combines with J gene TRBJ1-3; TRBD1, the table's D call, lacks a check against the DNA. TRBV21-1 is marked as a pseudogene. The CDR3 length is 19 residues. CDR3 residues: CASSRIPQWTGYSGNTIYF. The CDR3 nucleotides are TGTGCCAGCAGCCGAATCCCCCAGTGGACAGGCTACTCTGGAAACACCATATATTTT.

The chain employs TRBV7-7 and TRBJ2-5; 7 bases agree with TRBD1. This CDR3 has 12 residues. Germline V gene data show CDR1 as SSHAT and CDR2 as FNYEAQ (reference sequence). CDR3 DNA: TGTGCTAGCGAAGGGGGCGCAGAGACCCAGTACTTC. Protein: CASEGGAETQYF.

This clone has just one count. The V call is TRBV9, the J call TRBJ2-2, with 7 positions matching TRBD1. This CDR3 is built from 17 residues. Germline V gene lookup returns CDR1 SGDLS and CDR2 YYNGEE. V was clipped by 3 bases and J by 6 bases; unmatched bases: 14. The CDR3 sequence is CASSGRQGTQGSGELFF. The DNA for the CDR3 is TGTGCCAGCAGCGGCCGACAGGGCACCCAAGGCTCCGGGGAGCTGTTTTTT.

This sequence joins TRBV2 and TRBJ1-2; possibly TRBD1 for D (5 bases). V gave up 5 bases and J gave up 3 bases, with 13 bases separating them. CDR3 length: 14 residues. Germline V gene lookup returns CDR1 SNHLY and CDR2 FYNNEI. CDR3 DNA: TGTGCCAGCAGTACCGGACACAACTACTATGGCTACACCTTC. Amino acids: CASSTGHNYYGYTF.

The rearrangement uses TRBV11-3 and TRBJ2-1, with 10 nucleotides matching TRBD2. Germline CDR1 reads SGHNT; CDR2 reads YENEEA. The CDR3 extends over 16 amino acids. Unmatched junction bases numbered 2, after V lost 1 base and J lost 2 bases. CDR3 DNA sequence: TGTGCCAGCAGCTTAGGTACTAGCGGGACCTACAATGAGCAGTTCTTC. This codes for CASSLGTSGTYNEQFF.

This chain joins TRBV19 and TRBJ1-4; D not certain. Per the germline V gene, CDR1 is LNHDA and CDR2 is SQIVND (reference sequence). CDR3 size: 17 residues. Between the trimmed V and J ends, which lost 1 base and 2 bases, there was a span of 14 bases. The CDR3 spells CASSIGWPLVTNEKLFF. In DNA, the CDR3 is TGTGCCAGTAGTATAGGATGGCCCCTGGTCACTAATGAAAAACTGTTTTTT.

The chain recombines TRBV11-3 with TRBJ2-3, with 12 bases that match TRBD2. The germline gives CDR1 SGHNT, CDR2 YENEEA. After removal of 3 bases from V and 4 bases from J, the junction contained 5 bases not matched to a gene. The CDR3 sequence is 16 residues long. The CDR3 nucleotides are TGTGCCAGCAGCTTTACTAGCGGGAGGAACTCAGATACGCAGTATTTT. It encodes CASSFTSGRNSDTQYF.

To note about this clone: Other DNA variants within this sample encode the same CDR3. The rearrangement links TRBV28 to TRBJ2-3; D not resolved. V lost 6 bases and J 2 bases, leaving 3 bases between the germline ends. In germline, CDR1 is MDHEN, CDR2 SYDVKM. The CDR3 is made up of 11 amino acids. The CDR3, as DNA: TGTGCCAGCAGACTCACAGATACGCAGTATTTT. Translating it yields CASRLTDTQYF.